This T cell receptor (beta chain) was sequenced in a study of blood T cell repertoires in COVID-19. The repertoire was sequenced with immunoSEQ multiplex PCR; TCRdb's copy has only in-frame clones and lacks some. Among 110,000 or so clones listed, over 65% were seen once. CDR3 size: 16 residues. V lost 4 bases and J 0 bases, leaving 15 bases between the germline ends. The germline CDR1 and CDR2 sequences are MNHEY and SVGEGT. This clone was seen only a few times. The sequenced sample consisted of peripheral blood. The chain joins TRBV6-2 or TRBV6-3 to TRBJ2-5; D is ambiguous. This receptor was taken from a woman aged 40 to 49 with acute or convalescent COVID-19. In DNA, the CDR3 is TGTGCCAGCAGTTCCCCCCTAGAGCGAAACCAAGAGACCCAGTACTTC. Protein sequence: CASSSPLERNQETQYF.